This TCR beta chain was sequenced in a study of T cells after yellow fever vaccination. At the level of the study: The fractions with low cell numbers were processed using SMART-Seq v4 Ultra Low Input. Whole-study results and caveats: Shared CD4/CD8 clonotypes were a small share, likely from convergent recombination. Researchers report a weaker secondary response that nonetheless peaked faster, day 5 versus 15.

This clonotype was detected only a few times. Its antigen remains unknown. TCR cDNA, made by 5'RACE template switching, carried an added universal primer site and UMIs. TCRdb reanalysed the 5' RACE reads using MiXCR and keeps one entry per CDR3 protein. The table lists about 580,000 distinct CDR3 sequences, about a sixth of them singletons. The ends were cut back, 4 bases at V and 4 bases at J, with 14 bases in the middle. The germline V gene has CDR1 SGHAT and CDR2 FQNNGV. The CDR3 runs 15 residues. The receptor comes from a young man who received the YFV17D yellow fever vaccine. The gene calls are TRBV11-2 and TRBJ1-3, with D unresolved. The material was PBMCs, obtained 5 to 6 days after the first yellow fever vaccination. CDR3 sequence reads: CASSSVGRFGNTIYF. Here the CDR3 DNA reads TGTGCCAGCAGCTCCGTCGGGCGTTTCGGAAACACCATATATTTT.